A selection of T cell receptor beta chains follows, all from one sample in a study of blood T cell repertoires in COVID-19. Here immunoSEQ multiplex PCR was the method, and the copy in TCRdb shows in-frame clones only, minus some. The sample includes approximately 100,000 clones, 75% to 85% of them seen just once. The source material was peripheral blood. The source is a man aged 65-85 years with acute or convalescent COVID-19. CDR3s include the opening cysteine and the closing phenylalanine or tryptophan.

J,V,CDR3
TRBJ2-5,TRBV5-4,CASTLTGSETQYF
TRBJ2-1,TRBV3-1/TRBV3-2,CASSHGGHGEQFF
TRBJ1-2,TRBV6-5,CASREGTGRYYGYTF
TRBJ2-5,TRBV5-1,CASSEASGSETQYF
TRBJ2-7,TRBV28,CASHRSSSYEQYF
TRBJ2-7,TRBV5-6,CASSLGGRIRYEQYF
TRBJ2-3,TRBV28,CASRVTGGSQYF
TRBJ1-5,TRBV3-1/TRBV3-2,CASSPSTGPSNQPQHF
TRBJ1-2,TRBV7-8,CASSSRGLYGYTF
TRBJ2-7,TRBV7-7,CASSLTGVGEQYF
TRBJ2-7,TRBV3-1/TRBV3-2,CASSRSRDRVNEQYF
TRBJ2-2,TRBV14,CASTRGSGSSSDTGELFF
TRBJ2-1,TRBV19,CASKAGLAGGEQFF
TRBJ2-7,TRBV5-1,CASSLASGSSYEQYF
TRBJ2-3,TRBV28,CASSWGGGTDTQYF
TRBJ1-2,TRBV6-2/TRBV6-3,CASSSAGTGVYGYTF
TRBJ2-7,TRBV5-4,CASSRQGAYEQYF
TRBJ2-2,TRBV27,CASSLFPPGRSTGELFF
TRBJ2-1,TRBV30,CAWRLLGLAGNEQFF
TRBJ2-7,TRBV18,CASSPGTDPYEQYF
TRBJ2-2,TRBV28,CASIIAGGTGELFF
TRBJ2-7,TRBV11-1,CASSFSGQHYEQYF
TRBJ1-4,TRBV29-1,CSVFQGSNEKLFF
TRBJ1-1,TRBV11-1,CASSLTGTPEAFF
TRBJ1-5,TRBV7-2,CASSLAGGHNQPQHF
TRBJ2-2,TRBV18,CASSTGLAGGTGELFF
TRBJ2-1,TRBV19,CASSSVAGVGNEQFF
TRBJ2-1,TRBV6-5,CASSYPGTNEQFF
TRBJ2-3,TRBV5-6,CASSLGAQGLDTQYF
TRBJ2-7,TRBV3-1/TRBV3-2,CASSQVTVPEQYF
TRBJ2-7,TRBV5-1,CASSLGVGGRADYEQYF
TRBJ2-7,TRBV18,CASSPEIAETYEQYF
TRBJ2-7,TRBV19,CASSTLRGTEPYGQYF
TRBJ2-7,TRBV19,CASSITGRGTYEQYF
TRBJ1-4,TRBV28,CASSVPTGWAEKLFF
TRBJ2-7,TRBV6-5,CASRRLATYEQYF
TRBJ2-4,TRBV9,CASSVGQTVAKNIQYF
TRBJ2-5,TRBV6-5,CASSYSISNQETQYF
TRBJ2-7,TRBV10-3,CAISTSYEQYF
TRBJ2-3,TRBV5-1,CASSLWGRTDTQYF
TRBJ2-5,TRBV5-1,CASSLKEASGRLKETQYF
TRBJ1-1,TRBV5-1,CASSWAGQANTEAFF
TRBJ2-1,TRBV7-2,CASSLRGNNEQFF
TRBJ1-1,TRBV19,CASSIRGNTEAFF
TRBJ1-3,TRBV3-1/TRBV3-2,CASSRPAGVSRGNTIYF
TRBJ2-7,TRBV7-8,CASSLGGGASYEQYF
TRBJ1-3,TRBV19,CASGRGQSSGNTIYF
TRBJ2-1,TRBV24-1,CATSDSPQGLAGVLDEQFF
TRBJ1-1,TRBV7-6,CASSLTTGGTEAFF